The rows below give T cell receptor beta chains drawn from one sample of a study of blood T cell repertoires in COVID-19. Repertoires were generated with immunoSEQ multiplex PCR, while TCRdb's copy carries only in-frame clones and drops some. The data show 160,000 or so clones, 86% seen once. The sample comprised peripheral blood. The source of these receptors is a woman in her 70s with acute or convalescent COVID-19. Both conserved end residues are part of each CDR3. Each record gives: V gene, J gene, CDR3 protein.

>TRBV5-4|TRBJ1-6
CASSLVQGGGSYNSPLHF
>TRBV4-3|TRBJ1-2
CASSQGFLSNYGYTF
>TRBV6-2/TRBV6-3|TRBJ2-7
CASSGRDRTWGSYEQYF
>TRBV7-9|TRBJ2-2
CATAGQGGTTGELFF
>TRBV27|TRBJ2-7
CASRSQGAGEQYF
>TRBV4-1|TRBJ2-3
CASSQQTGGLGTDTQYF
>TRBV6-4|TRBJ2-7
CASSWTARKNYEQYF
>TRBV19|TRBJ1-1
CASSTVWSTEAFF
>TRBV30|TRBJ2-3
CAWSWGTSGRGGTDTQYF
>TRBV7-9|TRBJ2-7
CASSLDREQYF
>TRBV5-4|TRBJ2-7
CASTLNPGDSYEQYF
>TRBV5-1|TRBJ2-2
CASSSPGTSGSYTGELFF
>TRBV5-1|TRBJ1-1
CASSLGLGQGDTEAFF
>TRBV23-1|TRBJ1-3
CASSQPQRAGSGNTIYF
>TRBV5-5|TRBJ1-2
CASSLAGGADNYGYTF
>TRBV10-3|TRBJ2-7
CAISRDRGSYEQYF
>TRBV7-2|TRBJ2-7
CASSTDRPYEQYF
>TRBV5-1|TRBJ2-2
CASSRDSPTGELFF
>TRBV10-3|TRBJ1-2
CAISGGGTVSYGYTF
>TRBV20-1|TRBJ2-3
CSASRGPDTQYF
>TRBV7-8|TRBJ1-5
CASSTRGRGEPQHF
>TRBV6-2/TRBV6-3|TRBJ1-1
CASSYRGGRMNTEAFF
>TRBV4-2|TRBJ2-1
CASSQGGSDNEQFF
>TRBV2|TRBJ2-5
CASSDGLAGGETQYF
>TRBV18|TRBJ1-5
CASSTGGNQPQHF
>TRBV5-1|TRBJ1-6
CASSLQGSYNSPLHF
>TRBV20-1|TRBJ1-5
CSASANGAIEGPQHF
>TRBV12-3/TRBV12-4|TRBJ1-2
CASSWDRVYGYTF
>TRBV27|TRBJ2-2
CASTPAGFTQLQWNTGELFF
>TRBV4-1|TRBJ2-5
CASSRDRGQGETQYF
>TRBV6-5|TRBJ1-4
CASREGGLNEKLFF
>TRBV4-2|TRBJ2-2
CASSPRLANTGELFF
>TRBV7-8|TRBJ2-7
CASSLTRDYLYEQYF
>TRBV28|TRBJ1-5
CASSFESAGNQPQHF
>TRBV6-1|TRBJ2-4
CASSEPGDQNIQYF
>TRBV5-1|TRBJ2-3
CASSWGLVTDTQYF
>TRBV4-2|TRBJ1-1
CASSQSGTGGVEAFF
>TRBV21-1|TRBJ1-4
CASSQPGTAHEKLFF
>TRBV11-2|TRBJ1-2
CASSLGSVGGVAGYTF
>TRBV2|TRBJ2-6
CAGGLSHSGANVLTF
>TRBV4-3|TRBJ1-2
CASSQDLSSGYTF
>TRBV3-1/TRBV3-2|TRBJ1-5
CASSPTRGANNQPQHF
>TRBV5-1|TRBJ2-5
CASSLAGTRQETQYF
>TRBV10-1|TRBJ1-2
CASKFGGYYGYTF
>TRBV6-5|TRBJ1-3
CASRPGQGGNTIYF
>TRBV18|TRBJ2-2
CASSPSGQGEITGELFF
>TRBV6-5|TRBJ1-1
CASSIRQLNTEAFF
>TRBV7-6|TRBJ2-1
CASSLVAENNEQFF
>TRBV19|TRBJ2-5
CASSMSRTGAETQYF
>TRBV28|TRBJ2-7
CASSPTGSGSYEQYF
>TRBV2|TRBJ1-1
CASSGTGGTEAFF
>TRBV5-1|TRBJ1-6
CASSPQGGPVHF
>TRBV7-2|TRBJ1-1
CASSLEGVGHTEAFF